This T cell receptor beta chain derives from a study of blood T cells in healthy people across ages. Primers used in a second PCR of about 6 to 11 cycles were a sample-barcoded 5' primer and a J-beta primer mix. Via MiXCR, TCRdb re-called the 5' RACE reads, giving one row per CDR3 protein. The sample shows hundreds of thousands of distinct CDR3 sequences, 49% of them seen only once. Study observations and caveats: Estimates drawn from one million T cells were deemed to understate diversity.

In the case of this clonotype: Its antigen is undetermined.

Per the germline V gene, CDR1 is SGHTA and CDR2 is FQGNSA. The CDR3 consists of 16 residues. V was cut by 2 bases and J by 1 base, with 12 bases left in between. This receptor was taken from a woman aged 55 to 70 in good health. Sequencing was done on a sample of blood. This chain uses TRBV7-2 with TRBJ2-1, with D unresolved. This CDR3 is CASSLSPELSYNEQFF. The CDR3, as DNA: TGTGCCAGCAGCTTAAGCCCGGAGTTGTCCTACAATGAGCAGTTCTTC.